This T cell receptor (beta chain) was captured in a study of blood T cells in healthy people across ages. This clonotype has just a few counts. For the second PCR, which ran for roughly 6 to 11 cycles, a sample-barcoded 5' primer and a J-beta primer mix were used. TCRdb recomputed calls from the 5' RACE reads with MiXCR, one row per CDR3 protein. The sample contains about 640,000 distinct CDR3 sequences, over 40% of which appear only once. Germline values: CDR1 SGHDN, CDR2 FVKESK. J was trimmed by 6 bases and V by 7 bases; bases with no gene match: 7. This CDR3 contains 14 residues. This clonotype originated in an elderly man in good health. The sample comprised blood. The genes are TRBV14 and TRBJ2-1, with 9 bases that match TRBD1. CDR3: CASTSTGGTNEQFF. In DNA form, the CDR3 reads TGTGCCAGCACCTCAACAGGGGGCACCAATGAGCAGTTCTTC.